This T cell receptor beta chain was captured in a study of Tregs in tolerant kidney transplant recipients. Overall study results and limits: Validation in larger populations is needed because few patients were studied. The most relevant donor-specific Treg TCRbeta repertoire apparently came from expansion with activated donor B cells.

The data were produced by immunoSEQ multiplex PCR, yet TCRdb's version contains in-frame clones alone and is incomplete. The table has fewer than 70,000 clones, around four fifths seen once; the top ten hold about 5%. With respect to this clone: Its antigen is unknown.

V was cut by 2 bases and J by 5 bases, with 6 bases left in between. Germline CDR1 ENHRY, CDR2 SYGVKD. The CDR3 consists of 12 residues. Material for sequencing was CD4+ T cells from blood. The clonotype was recovered from a human donor in good health. The V gene is TRBV10-3, the J gene TRBJ2-5; TRBD2 might be the D (5 bases). For the CDR3, the DNA is TGTGCCATCAGTGAGGCGGGTGAGACCCAGTACTTC. Its translation: CAISEAGETQYF.